The 18 T cell receptor beta chains below all came from one sample that was sequenced in a study of blood T cell repertoires in COVID-19. The assay was immunoSEQ multiplex PCR, and TCRdb's table has in-frame clones only and misses some. This table holds approximately 200,000 clones, roughly 87% found once. The sequencing input was peripheral blood. The receptor set was obtained from a man aged 40-49 years with active or convalescent COVID-19.

This chain joins TRBV10-3 and TRBJ1-2; D remains unclear. The CDR3 length is 18 residues. The ends were cut back, 3 bases at V and 0 bases at J, with 20 bases in the middle. Germline V gives CDR1 ENHRY, CDR2 SYGVKD. The CDR3 loop reads CAISDQPAFRLPNYGYTF. The CDR3 nucleotides are TGTGCCATCAGTGACCAGCCAGCTTTCCGACTTCCTAACTATGGCTACACCTTC.

The chain recombines TRBV18 with TRBJ1-1; TRBD1 aligns across 7 bases. Trimming removed 2 bases from V and 5 bases from J; junction bases left unmatched: 11. This CDR3 spans 16 amino acids. Looked up from germline, CDR1 is KGHSH and CDR2 is LQKENI. CDR3 residues: CASSPSNGRGRTEAFF. CDR3 bases: TGTGCCAGCTCACCATCAAACGGGAGGGGGCGGACTGAAGCTTTCTTT.

This clone was counted at least ten times. The chain recombines TRBV28 with TRBJ1-5, with D perhaps matching TRBD1 (5 bases). There are 16 residues in the CDR3. V gave up 7 bases and J gave up 5 bases, with 21 bases separating them. From germline, CDR1 is MDHEN and CDR2 SYDVKM. CDR3: CASTLSGKGRYQPQHF. CDR3 coding DNA: TGTGCCAGCACCCTAAGCGGGAAGGGGCGGTATCAGCCCCAGCATTTT.

The V and J genes are TRBV19 and TRBJ1-2, with D uncertain. V was pared by 5 bases and J by 7 bases, with 8 bases between. The CDR3 contains 11 residues. The germline gives CDR1 LNHDA, CDR2 SQIVND (reference sequence). In DNA form, the CDR3 reads TGTGCCAGTAGTCAAGGAGGTGGCTACACCTTC. This codes for CASSQGGGYTF.

The rearrangement joins TRBV5-1 to TRBJ2-5, with 11 bases identical to TRBD2. V trimming: 2 bases; J trimming: 5 bases; junction bases outside the gene matches: 11. The CDR3 sequence is 17 residues long. CDR1 and CDR2 from the germline V gene are SGHRS and YFSETQ. This CDR3 reads CASSFTSGGFTRETQYF. The CDR3 DNA follows: TGCGCCAGCAGCTTTACTAGCGGGGGATTCACCCGGGAGACCCAGTACTTC.

V gene TRBV18 combines with J gene TRBJ2-1, with 10 bases that match TRBD1. CDR1 is KGHSH, CDR2 LQKENI, per germline. V lost 6 bases and J lost 4; bases outside the gene matches: 6. This CDR3 has 15 residues. The CDR3 DNA reads as TGTGCCAGCTCCCCCCGGGACAGGGGATACAATGAGCAGTTCTTC. Protein sequence: CASSPRDRGYNEQFF.

The J gene is TRBJ1-1, the V gene TRBV12-3 or TRBV12-4, with D uncertain. This CDR3 has 13 amino acids. The germline V and J ends were trimmed by 3 bases and 4 bases, with 9 bases remaining between them. The CDR3 DNA is TGTGCCAGCAGTTTCAAACCGGGCACTGAAGCTTTCTTT. Its translation is CASSFKPGTEAFF.

The rearrangement uses TRBV7-8 and TRBJ1-3; 7 bases align to TRBD1. Germline V gene lookup returns CDR1 SGHVS and CDR2 FQNEAQ. This CDR3 contains 16 residues. The V and J ends lost 2 bases and 4 bases, in that order; junction bases with no gene match: 8. This CDR3 reads CASSLLSRGVGNTIYF. For the CDR3, the DNA is TGTGCCAGCAGCTTATTGTCCAGGGGGGTAGGAAACACCATATATTTT. Complete variable domain (other parts from reference TRBV7-8 and TRBJ1-3): GAGVSQSPRYKVAKRGQDVALRCDPISGHVSLFWYQQALGQGPEFLTYFQNEAQLDKSGLPSDRFFAERPEGSVSTLKIQRTQQEDSAVYLCASSLLSRGVGNTIYFGEGSWLTVV.

This clone was detected only once. J is TRBJ2-2 and V is TRBV4-1; 9 bases map to TRBD1. CDR1 MGHRA and CDR2 YSYEKL come from the germline V gene. The V gene end was trimmed by 3 bases and the J gene end by 1 base; junction bases not matched to a gene: 3. This CDR3 is built from 16 residues. The CDR3 DNA sequence: TGCGCCAGCAGCCACCCGGACAGGGGGAACACCGGGGAGCTGTTTTTT. It yields the protein CASSHPDRGNTGELFF.

The chain combines TRBV6-1 with TRBJ1-3; D gene unclear. The V end was cut by 3 bases, the J end by 3 bases, with 6 bases between. The CDR3 extends over 13 amino acids. The germline gives CDR1 MNHNS, CDR2 SASEGT. CDR3 DNA: TGTGCCAGCAGTGAGCGGGGTGGAAACACCATATATTTT. Its protein product is CASSERGGNTIYF.

The J gene is TRBJ2-5, the V gene TRBV4-1; 7 positions agree with TRBD2. V shed 1 base and J 1 base; nucleotides not matched to a gene: 9. The CDR3 is made up of 17 amino acids. Per the germline V gene, CDR1 is MGHRA and CDR2 is YSYEKL. This CDR3 is CASSQVLGGRLQETQYF. The CDR3 DNA reads TGCGCCAGCAGCCAAGTTTTGGGGGGGAGGCTCCAAGAGACCCAGTACTTC.

This chain uses TRBV28 with TRBJ2-2, with 8 bases aligning to TRBD1. Germline values: CDR1 MDHEN, CDR2 SYDVKM. The CDR3 loop spans 18 amino acids. J was trimmed by 0 bases and V by 4 bases; bases with no gene match: 10. CDR3 coding DNA: TGTGCCAGCAGTTCGGACAGGGATACGTTTTCGAACACCGGGGAGCTGTTTTTT. Translation: CASSSDRDTFSNTGELFF.

This rearrangement joins TRBV13 to TRBJ2-1; D is ambiguous. The CDR3 runs to 11 residues. Trimming pared 2 bases from V and 8 bases from J, leaving 4 bases between. Germline loops: CDR1 PRHDT, CDR2 FYEKMQ (reference sequence). CDR3 in DNA: TGTGCCAGCAGCTTAATCGATGAGCAGTTCTTC. Protein product: CASSLIDEQFF.

The rearrangement joins TRBV7-9 to TRBJ1-1, with D perhaps TRBD1 (5 bases). V dropped 6 bases and J dropped 7 bases, with 15 bases sitting between them. This CDR3 has 13 amino acids. The germline gives CDR1 SEHNR, CDR2 FQNEAQ (reference sequence). Here the CDR3 reads CASRSMIRDEAFF. The DNA of the CDR3 is TGTGCCAGCAGATCGATGATCAGGGATGAAGCTTTCTTT.

The chain links TRBV5-1 to TRBJ1-2, with D perhaps matching TRBD1 (6 bases). V lost 0 bases, J lost 1 base, and 10 bases lay in between. CDR3 size: 15 residues. Germline V gives CDR1 SGHRS, CDR2 YFSETQ. The DNA for the CDR3 is TGCGCCAGCAGCTTGGCCGGACAGCTTAACTATGGCTACACCTTC. This gives the protein CASSLAGQLNYGYTF.

The rearrangement links TRBV4-1 to TRBJ2-1; 9 nucleotides agree with TRBD2. The germline V gene encodes CDR1 MGHRA and CDR2 YSYEKL. This CDR3 spans 17 amino acids. The junction had 9 bases not matched to a gene; V was cut back by 2 bases and J by 4 bases. For the CDR3, the DNA is TGCGCCAGCAGCCAACGCCGACTAGCGGAGAATTACAATGAGCAGTTCTTC. Amino acids: CASSQRRLAENYNEQFF.

The chain employs TRBV29-1 and TRBJ1-2; D is ambiguous. V dropped 3 bases and J dropped 5 bases, with 10 bases sitting between them. Germline values: CDR1 SQVTM, CDR2 ANQGSEA. The CDR3 totals 12 residues. CDR3 nucleotides: TGCAGCGTTGACGACAAATTTTATGGCTACACCTTC. It is translated as CSVDDKFYGYTF.

The chain links TRBV18 to TRBJ1-2; tentative D call: TRBD1 (5 bases). From germline, CDR1 is KGHSH and CDR2 LQKENI. This CDR3 spans 14 amino acids. Trimming stripped 1 base from V and 6 bases from J, with 12 bases between. CDR3 region: CASSPRGGSDGYTF. For the CDR3, the DNA is TGTGCCAGCTCACCACGGGGGGGGTCTGATGGCTACACCTTC.